This T cell receptor (beta chain) is drawn from a study of blood T cell repertoires in COVID-19. Study-level information: Acute and convalescent COVID-19 samples came from the United States, Italy and Spain. PBMCs, B-cell-depleted T cells, or T cells provided the cDNA or gDNA that made up the material.

In terms of age and location, participants ranged from roughly 18 to 100 years and lived in around 22 US areas. Participants' reported clinical history set cohort assignment. V gave up 1 base and J gave up 0 bases; unmatched junction bases: 2. This CDR3 has 16 residues. Germline lookup yields CDR1 SEHNR and CDR2 FQNEAQ (reference sequence). This clone was seen only a few times. The assay was immunoSEQ multiplex PCR, and TCRdb's table has in-frame clones only and misses some. The sample holds approximately 220,000 clones; approximately 80% are singletons and the top ten take about 7.2%. The specimen sequenced was PBMCs or T cells enriched from blood (not recorded which). The TCR originated in a middle-aged woman with acute COVID-19. V is TRBV7-9 and J is TRBJ2-5; 10 positions match TRBD2. CDR3 nucleotides: TGTGCCAGCAGCTTAGGGACTAGCGGACACCAAGAGACCCAGTACTTC. Encoded protein: CASSLGTSGHQETQYF.